Listed below are T cell receptor beta chains from one sample, sequenced in a study of T cell repertoires in urothelial bladder cancer. Assay used: immunoSEQ multiplex PCR; TCRdb lists only in-frame clones, some missing. The repertoire holds roughly 6,600 clones, with about two thirds as singletons. The material sequenced was tumor-infiltrating cells from bladder cancer. These receptors came from a human donor with urothelial carcinoma. Both conserved end residues are part of each CDR3.

J: TRBJ1-6
V: TRBV27
CDR3: CASRPLGLINSPLHF

J: TRBJ2-1
V: TRBV2
CDR3: CASSHPGSEQFF

J: TRBJ1-5
V: TRBV30
CDR3: CAWSVPDSNQPQHF

J: TRBJ1-6
V: TRBV27
CDR3: CASSLGTGGATYNSPLHF

J: TRBJ1-1
V: TRBV25-1
CDR3: CASSDTSGAFF

J: TRBJ1-5
V: TRBV6-1
CDR3: CASSQGPSNQPQHF

J: TRBJ1-2
V: TRBV6-6
CDR3: CASSRQGTYGYTF

J: TRBJ2-7
V: TRBV28
CDR3: CASSPGGLGQLFYEQYF

J: TRBJ1-6
V: TRBV4-1
CDR3: CASSPLGDRASSYNSPLHF

J: TRBJ2-3
V: TRBV4-2
CDR3: CASSQEGVLAGDTDTQYF

J: TRBJ2-1
V: TRBV2
CDR3: CASTQQGNEQFF

J: TRBJ1-2
V: TRBV5-1
CDR3: CASSLYFGRGPQAAYYGYTF

J: TRBJ1-3
V: TRBV5-1
CDR3: CASRRGNTNSGNTIYF

J: TRBJ2-5
V: TRBV5-4
CDR3: CASSFPGGGRKETQYF

J: TRBJ1-1
V: TRBV6-5
CDR3: CASSYSSSGNEAFF

J: TRBJ2-2
V: TRBV7-3
CDR3: CASSLGGAANTGELFF

J: TRBJ2-3
V: TRBV11-2
CDR3: CASSLGSGGTSTDTQYF

J: TRBJ2-2
V: TRBV6-5
CDR3: CASRDRGRGELFF

J: TRBJ2-7
V: TRBV7-6
CDR3: CASSPLVGGAYEQYF

J: TRBJ2-5
V: TRBV11-2
CDR3: CASRNSRGGRETQYF

J: TRBJ2-1
V: TRBV30
CDR3: CAGSREFNEQFF

J: TRBJ1-2
V: TRBV28
CDR3: CASSGEHSYGYTF

J: TRBJ1-2
V: TRBV7-2
CDR3: CASSFTGINYGYTF

J: TRBJ2-3
V: TRBV15
CDR3: CATSTRLAALTDTQYF

J: TRBJ2-1
V: TRBV6-5
CDR3: CASSYSFLAGGNEQFF

J: TRBJ2-1
V: TRBV11-3
CDR3: CASSLEWRNEQFF

J: TRBJ2-7
V: TRBV2
CDR3: CASNPWDSWQYF

J: TRBJ1-1
V: TRBV2
CDR3: CASLSRRNTEAFF

J: TRBJ2-2
V: TRBV6-6
CDR3: CASRNGQGAGTGELFF

J: TRBJ2-7
V: TRBV5-1
CDR3: CASSLRARTSQISYEQYF

J: TRBJ2-5
V: TRBV9
CDR3: CASSVDLRGLGGETQYF

J: TRBJ1-2
V: TRBV29-1
CDR3: CSVEDRAERGPGGYTF

J: TRBJ2-3
V: TRBV5-1
CDR3: CASSLERTSTDTQYF

J: TRBJ1-1
V: TRBV10-1
CDR3: CASSDWNTEAFF

J: TRBJ2-5
V: TRBV19
CDR3: CASSIHAGGRETQYF

J: TRBJ2-3
V: TRBV7-2
CDR3: CASSPPRQGPGTDTQYF

J: TRBJ1-1
V: TRBV5-4
CDR3: CASSPGTQRTTEAFF

J: TRBJ1-2
V: TRBV6-1
CDR3: CASRLTENYGYTF

J: TRBJ2-7
V: TRBV7-9
CDR3: CASSFGTGTYEQYF

J: TRBJ2-6
V: TRBV19
CDR3: CASSTGQGFNAGANVLTF

J: TRBJ2-1
V: TRBV5-6
CDR3: CASSLGRNKQFF

J: TRBJ1-4
V: TRBV7-9
CDR3: CASSPEGRDLGKLFF

J: TRBJ2-2
V: TRBV7-9
CDR3: CASSLGDRVLTGELFF

J: TRBJ1-6
V: TRBV9
CDR3: CASSVAQYNSPLHF

J: TRBJ1-6
V: TRBV6-5
CDR3: CASRGTGYSPLHF

J: TRBJ2-6
V: TRBV25-1
CDR3: CASSERVSGANVLTF

J: TRBJ1-2
V: TRBV18
CDR3: CASSPPVEGGYTF

J: TRBJ2-3
V: TRBV4-2
CDR3: CASSQGYSGELTDTQYF

J: TRBJ2-1
V: TRBV7-2
CDR3: CASTLSGTSFNEQFF

J: TRBJ2-1
V: TRBV29-1
CDR3: CSARDDRNNEQFF

J: TRBJ1-4
V: TRBV5-6
CDR3: CASSLAFGEKLFF